A selection of T cell receptor beta chains follows, all from one sample in a study of CXCR3-negative and CXCR3-positive naive CD8 T cells. One entry per CDR3 protein, without DNA, is what TCRdb gives after re-calling the 5' RACE reads. The specimen's table records 90,000 to 100,000 distinct CDR3 sequences. The sample taken for sequencing was naive CXCR3- CD8+ T cells from blood. These receptors came from a human donor in good health. Some clones in this sample may be carry-over from other donors' samples. Each CDR3 is given with its conserved first and last residue.

>TRBV29-1|TRBJ2-1
CSVDRAYNEQFF
>TRBV29-1|TRBJ1-2
CSARLTGSQPPYGYTF
>TRBV4-2|TRBJ2-7
CASSQGAETYEQYF
>TRBV5-1|TRBJ2-7
CASSPGLVSYEQYF
>TRBV7-9|TRBJ2-5
CASSLSAGDSQETQYF
>TRBV5-1|TRBJ2-7
CASSAGTGNYEQYF
>TRBV29-1|TRBJ2-7
CSAEGESYEQYF
>TRBV27|TRBJ1-1
CASSPLPGTDQNTEAFF
>TRBV28|TRBJ2-1
CASTQNGAYNEQFF
>TRBV20-1|TRBJ1-1
CSAWDFTNTEAFF
>TRBV3-1|TRBJ1-1
CASSQTGLNTEAFF
>TRBV7-9|TRBJ2-7
CASSFRGEAYEQYF
>TRBV7-9|TRBJ2-1
CASSDSRDSPNEQFF
>TRBV9|TRBJ2-1
CASSVPLAGGSSYNEQFF
>TRBV6-5|TRBJ2-2
CASSGLADNTGELFF
>TRBV29-1|TRBJ2-1
CSVEGPASGRYNEQFF
>TRBV7-9|TRBJ2-2
CASNQGVFLNTGELFF
>TRBV11-2|TRBJ2-5
CASSPQSQETQYF
>TRBV5-1|TRBJ1-6
CASSDVGNSPLHF
>TRBV7-6|TRBJ2-1
CASSSPHRPGGTREQFF
>TRBV27|TRBJ2-7
CASSFGGEEYEQYF
>TRBV7-9|TRBJ2-3
CASSPRLEEPDTQYF
>TRBV6-1|TRBJ2-3
CASSLPGSGRSTDTQYF
>TRBV7-9|TRBJ1-1
CASSFPRTANTEAFF
>TRBV28|TRBJ2-7
CASSLGTSGSSYEQYF
>TRBV27|TRBJ2-7
CASSSWTVNYEQYF
>TRBV12-3/TRBV12-4|TRBJ2-5
CASSSGLAGETQYF
>TRBV25-1|TRBJ2-7
CASSGGPDEQYF
>TRBV4-3|TRBJ1-6
CASSQVKGANSPLHF
>TRBV12-5|TRBJ2-5
CASGSPDQETQYF
>TRBV28|TRBJ1-3
CASSPGTVENTIYF
>TRBV5-1|TRBJ2-1
CACSLREHNEQFF
>TRBV7-3|TRBJ1-1
CASSLGGGSEAFF
>TRBV4-1|TRBJ2-5
CASSQETGLGYETQYF
>TRBV6-2/TRBV6-3|TRBJ2-7
CASSYHLDRQIHEQYF
>TRBV28|TRBJ1-2
CASSFLGDLNYGYTF
>TRBV28|TRBJ2-3
CASSFVGGPGEDTQYF
>TRBV12-3/TRBV12-4|TRBJ2-2
CASSNDRGRNTGELFF
>TRBV29-1|TRBJ2-1
CSVEVVSARDNEQFF
>TRBV29-1|TRBJ1-1
CSVVANTEAFF
>TRBV11-2|TRBJ1-1
CASSLGRDGTEAFF
>TRBV21-1|TRBJ2-1
CASSSGETYNEQFF
>TRBV5-1|TRBJ2-1
CASSLVQFNEQFF
>TRBV7-9|TRBJ2-7
CARSSEAAYEQYF
>TRBV5-1|TRBJ2-7
CASSLPLAGGAYEQYF
>TRBV27|TRBJ2-7
CASSFFRGVTYEQYF
>TRBV29-1|TRBJ1-1
CSVEGSGLSNTEAFF
>TRBV5-1|TRBJ2-1
CASSLAVNNEQFF
>TRBV19|TRBJ2-3
CATSRGAPDTQYF
>TRBV21-1|TRBJ2-5
CASSGNRDRSQETQYF
>TRBV5-6|TRBJ2-5
CASSLFGGGFQETQYF
>TRBV6-2/TRBV6-3|TRBJ2-7
CASSYSETAYEQYF